The 20 T cell receptor beta chains below were found in one sample sequenced in a study of T-cell memory formation after mild COVID-19. TCRdb analysed the 5' RACE reads with MiXCR anew, one entry per CDR3 protein. The data show hundreds of thousands of distinct CDR3 sequences, around 27% seen once. The sequenced sample consisted of PBMCs or a T cell subset sorted from them (not recorded which). The receptors here all came from an adult woman who had mild COVID-19 (a few samples of this study predate the infection). Cell type and time point are not known.

The chain carries TRBV29-1 and TRBJ2-1, with TRBD1 matching over 8 bases. V shed 4 bases, J shed 8 bases, and the junction held 10 bases outside the gene matches. CDR1 is SQVTM, CDR2 ANQGSEA, per germline. The CDR3 is 14 amino acids. The DNA of the CDR3 is TGCAGCGTTGGGGTAACAGGGGGTTTGGATGAGCAGTTCTTC. Its protein is CSVGVTGGLDEQFF.

The table lists this clonotype with many counts. The chain has TRBV7-2 and TRBJ2-4, with 7 nucleotides matching TRBD2. This CDR3 region has 16 residues. The germline V gene has CDR1 SGHTA and CDR2 FQGNSA. V trimming: 5 bases; J trimming: 1 base; junction bases outside the gene matches: 8. The CDR3 reads CASSDRLAGAKNIQYF. CDR3 bases: TGTGCCAGCAGCGACCGACTAGCCGGGGCCAAAAACATTCAGTACTTC.

The rearrangement links TRBV5-1 to TRBJ2-1; tentative D call: TRBD2 (5 bases). The length of the CDR3 is 15 residues. CDR1 SGHRS and CDR2 YFSETQ come from the germline V gene. Trimming cost V 0 bases and J 5 bases, with 12 bases left between them. CDR3 loop: CASSLVRAVDNEQFF. The CDR3 DNA reads TGCGCCAGCAGCTTGGTGAGGGCGGTGGACAATGAGCAGTTCTTC.

The chain uses TRBV5-6 and TRBJ1-1; TRBD1 matches 7 bases. V gave up 2 bases and J gave up 1 base; unmatched junction bases: 5. This CDR3 has 15 residues. Germline values: CDR1 SGHDT, CDR2 YYEEEE. Here the CDR3 DNA reads TGTGCCAGCAGCTTAACCGACAGGGAGAACACTGAAGCTTTCTTT. As protein: CASSLTDRENTEAFF. The whole variable domain, remainder taken from reference TRBV5-6 and TRBJ1-1, is DAGVTQSPTHLIKTRGQQVTLRCSPKSGHDTVSWYQQALGQGPQFIFQYYEEEERQRGNFPDRFSGHQFPNYSSELNVNALLLGDSALYLCASSLTDRENTEAFFGQGTRLTVV.

The J gene is TRBJ2-3, the V gene TRBV2, with 9 bases lining up with TRBD2. Germline assignment: CDR1 SNHLY and CDR2 FYNNEI. Germline trimming cut 5 bases from V and 2 bases from J; bases unmatched to any gene: 5. The CDR3 contains 15 residues. CDR3: CASSTLAGATDTQYF. The CDR3 DNA reads TGTGCCAGCAGTACCTTAGCGGGAGCCACAGATACGCAGTATTTT.

This clonotype was counted once. The V gene is TRBV6-5, the J gene TRBJ2-7, with D perhaps TRBD1 (5 bases). CDR3 length equals 13 residues. Trimming removed 4 bases at V and 2 bases at J, with 9 bases between. The germline V gene encodes CDR1 MNHEY and CDR2 SVGAGI. CDR3 sequence reads: CASSFGAAYEQYF. The CDR3 nucleotides are TGTGCCAGCAGTTTTGGGGCAGCCTACGAGCAGTACTTC.

CDR3 amino acids: CASSNPDRGFVRANEQYF. Written as DNA, the CDR3 is TGTGCCAGCAGTAACCCCGACAGGGGTTTTGTCCGAGCGAACGAGCAGTACTTC. The rearrangement uses TRBV12-3 or TRBV12-4 and TRBJ2-7, with TRBD1 matching over 8 bases. V was clipped by 5 bases and J by 5 bases; unmatched bases: 20. The CDR3 has 18 amino acids.

This clonotype has only a few counts. The rearrangement uses TRBV5-6 and TRBJ1-2; D perhaps matches TRBD1 (5 bases). V gave up 3 bases and J gave up 8 bases, with 14 bases separating them. The CDR3 is made up of 13 amino acids. CDR1 and CDR2 from the germline V gene are SGHDT and YYEEEE. Here the CDR3 reads CASSSVSGVGYTF. In DNA form, the CDR3 reads TGTGCCAGCAGCTCGGTTTCGGGGGTCGGCTACACCTTC.

CDR3 coding DNA: TGTGCCACCAGCAGAAAAGGGGGTGAGCAGTTCTTC. This gives the protein CATSRKGGEQFF. V and J are TRBV15 and TRBJ2-1; possibly TRBD1 for D (6 bases). This CDR3 comprises 12 residues. CDR1 is LNHNV and CDR2 is YYDKDF in the germline V gene (reference sequence). V was trimmed by 2 bases and J by 9 bases, leaving 8 bases between them. The whole variable domain, filled in from reference TRBV15 and TRBJ2-1, reads DAMVIQNPRYQVTQFGKPVTLSCSQTLNHNVMYWYQQKSSQAPKLLFHYYDKDFNNEADTPDNFQSRRPNTSFCFLDIRSPGLGDTAMYLCATSRKGGEQFFGPGTRLTVL.

The chain couples TRBV12-3 or TRBV12-4 to TRBJ2-1, with no clear D. V was shortened by 2 bases and J by 2 bases, with 13 bases between the two germline ends. The CDR3 is 16 residues long. CDR3 protein: CASSLRSGPPYNEQFF. DNA of the CDR3: TGTGCCAGCAGTTTAAGGTCCGGGCCCCCCTACAATGAGCAGTTCTTC.

The sample holds a few counts of this clonotype. The chain combines TRBV15 with TRBJ2-7; the match to TRBD2 covers 10 bases. Germline loops: CDR1 LNHNV, CDR2 YYDKDF (reference sequence). The length of the CDR3 is 14 residues. J gave up 7 bases and V 0 bases, and 3 bases lay outside the gene matches. CDR3: CATSRDLAGVEQYF. CDR3 sequence (DNA): TGTGCCACCAGCAGAGATCTAGCGGGAGTGGAGCAGTACTTC.

The chain carries TRBV20-1 and TRBJ2-7, with a possible D match to TRBD1 (6 bases). This CDR3 region has 12 residues. The V gene's germline CDR1 is DFQATT and CDR2 SNEGSKA (reference sequence). V lost 0 bases and J lost 3, with 6 bases in between. The CDR3 nucleotides read TGCAGTGCTAGAGAACAGGGCTACGAGCAGTACTTC. Its translation is CSAREQGYEQYF.

This chain uses TRBV5-1 with TRBJ1-2; D remains ambiguous. CDR1 and CDR2 from the germline V gene are SGHRS and YFSETQ. V shed 0 bases and J shed 5 bases, with 11 bases lying between them. CDR3 length equals 14 residues. This CDR3 reads CASSLGAPGYGYTF. The CDR3 nucleotides read TGCGCCAGCAGCTTGGGGGCCCCGGGGTATGGCTACACCTTC.

The chain is built from TRBV7-9 and TRBJ2-2, with 7 positions matching TRBD1. CDR1 is SEHNR and CDR2 is FQNEAQ in the germline V gene (reference sequence). This CDR3 contains 13 residues. V lost 5 bases, J lost 5 bases, and 2 bases stayed unmatched. CDR3 sequence reads: CASSVQGTGELFF. CDR3 sequence (DNA): TGTGCCAGCAGCGTACAGGGGACCGGGGAGCTGTTTTTT.

This clonotype was recorded once. CDR3 residues: CASSAVRYEQYF. The CDR3 nucleotides read TGTGCCAGCAGCGCCGTCCGGTACGAGCAGTACTTC. The chain carries TRBV12-3 or TRBV12-4 and TRBJ2-7; no clear D gene. The CDR3 consists of 12 residues. V was shortened by 6 bases and J by 4 bases, with 10 bases between the two germline ends.

The chain has TRBV7-6 and TRBJ2-3, with a tentative D call TRBD2 (5 bases). The CDR3 loop spans 15 amino acids. Deletions cut 7 bases from V and 6 bases from J, with 20 bases between. Germline lookup yields CDR1 SGHVS and CDR2 FNYEAQ. The CDR3 region is CASTGDELHRDTQYF. In DNA form, the CDR3 reads TGTGCCAGCACCGGGGATGAACTCCATCGGGATACGCAGTATTTT. Full variable domain (outside the CDR3, taken from reference TRBV7-6 and TRBJ2-3): GAGVSQSPRYKVTKRGQDVALRCDPISGHVSLYWYRQALGQGPEFLTYFNYEAQQDKSGLPNDRFSAERPEGSISTLTIQRTEQRDSAMYRCASTGDELHRDTQYFGPGTRLTVL.

The chain carries TRBV5-6 and TRBJ1-1; no definite D call. Germline CDR1 SGHDT, CDR2 YYEEEE. The ends were cut back, 0 bases at V and 11 bases at J, with 11 bases in the middle. CDR3 length equals 12 residues. The chain's CDR3 is CASSLGSGWAFF. The CDR3 DNA is TGTGCCAGCAGCTTGGGGTCTGGGTGGGCTTTCTTT.

This chain's CDR3 is CASSSYHRPNEKLFF. The CDR3 DNA reads TGCGCCAGCAGCTCCTATCACAGGCCTAATGAAAAACTGTTTTTT. This chain links TRBV5-1 with TRBJ1-4; perhaps TRBD1 as D (5 bases). Looked up from germline, CDR1 is SGHRS and CDR2 is YFSETQ. The CDR3 runs 15 residues. V lost 3 bases, J lost 3 bases, and 12 bases lay in between.

The rearrangement uses TRBV9 and TRBJ1-2, with D maybe TRBD1 (5 bases). CDR1 is SGDLS, CDR2 YYNGEE, per germline. The V end lost 4 bases, the J end lost 8 bases, and 21 bases lay between the germline ends. The CDR3 length is 15 residues. The CDR3 reads CASSSPGHPAGGYTF. The CDR3 DNA reads TGTGCCAGCAGCTCGCCAGGACACCCGGCGGGAGGCTACACCTTC.

This clonotype was counted between two and nine times. DNA of the CDR3: TGTGCCACTAGACGGGACAACCTCTACGAGCAGTACTTC. Amino acids: CATRRDNLYEQYF. The genes are TRBV10-3 and TRBJ2-7; TRBD1 is a possible D gene (6 bases). In germline, CDR1 is ENHRY, CDR2 SYGVKD. The V end lost 10 bases, the J end lost 3 bases, and 16 bases lay between the germline ends. This CDR3 contains 13 residues.